This T cell receptor (beta chain) appears in the sequencing data of a study of T cells in Graves' hyperthyroidism and ophthalmopathy. Germline V CDR1 and CDR2: SQVTM, ANQGSEA. Trimming cost V 6 bases and J 4 bases; bases outside gene matches: 7. CDR3 size: 14 residues. With regard to this clonotype: The antigen is undetermined.

Study-wide results and limits: Ophthalmopathy cases were set apart from stable hyperthyroidism by a 13 V-J model. Most thyroid clonotypes expanded above 0.001 appeared in blood too.

Stable Graves' hyperthyroidism denoted no ophthalmopathy progression over 18 months. Amplified TCR beta CDR3 regions derived from RNA transcripts. Initially, a first-round RT-PCR of the TCR CDR3 employed the HTBI primer set. TCRdb processed the multiplex PCR reads anew with MiXCR; each CDR3 protein has one entry. The profile shows about 610,000 distinct CDR3 sequences, around 45% of them singletons. This chain joins TRBV29-1 and TRBJ1-2; TRBD1 agrees at 11 bases. The sample comprised peripheral blood or thyroid tissue (not recorded which). The source is a woman aged 18-29 years with Graves' hyperthyroidism. The CDR3 nucleotides are TGCAGCGTCCTGGGACAGGGGGTCAGCTATGGCTACACCTTC. Its translation is CSVLGQGVSYGYTF.